This T cell receptor beta chain was obtained from a study of patients and donors after allogeneic stem cell transplantation. This clonotype appeared a few times. The CDR3 contains 16 residues. Germline V gene sequence: CDR1 SGDLS, CDR2 YYNGEE. With V trimmed by 1 base and J by 7 bases, 9 bases remained unmatched. Each CDR3 protein is one row after TCRdb ran MiXCR on the RT-PCR reads. The table has hundreds of thousands of distinct CDR3 sequences, approximately 16% seen once; the top ten hold 6% to 8%. Sequenced: blood, either unsorted or a sorted T cell fraction (not recorded which). The receptor comes from a human donor who was either an allogeneic HSCT recipient or a stem cell or donor lymphocyte infusion donor (not recorded which). It is not recorded whose cells these are; they may come from a transplant donor. The rearrangement uses TRBV9 and TRBJ2-2; TRBD1 aligns across 8 bases. The CDR3 bases are TGTGCCAGCAGCGTACATCCAGGGGGCGCGATCGGGGAGCTGTTTTTT. Residues: CASSVHPGGAIGELFF.